The 3 T cell receptor beta chains reported below all come from one sample, sequenced in a study of CD4 and CD8 cells across lung adenocarcinoma regions. TCRdb itself ran the PCR reads through MiXCR, one entry per CDR3 protein. The sample holds 6,000 to 7,500 distinct CDR3 sequences, 53% seen once. Sequenced sample: CD8+ T cells from the center of a lung tumor. These receptor sequences come from a male donor with lung adenocarcinoma. The CD4 and CD8 labels of this study may be unreliable.

The V gene is TRBV6-1, the J gene TRBJ1-2; no clear D. CDR1 MNHNS and CDR2 SASEGT come from the germline V gene. V was shortened by 7 bases and J by 4 bases, with 7 bases between the two germline ends. The CDR3 extends over 11 amino acids. This CDR3 is CASNPLYGYTF. The CDR3 nucleotides read TGTGCCAGCAACCCCCTCTATGGCTACACCTTC.

The chain joins TRBV10-3 to TRBJ2-1; D is unclear. The DNA matches TRBJ2-5 better at its end, which makes the J call doubtful. CDR1 and CDR2 from the germline V gene are ENHRY and SYGVKD. CDR3 length: 13 residues. CDR3 nucleotide sequence: TGTGCCATCAGTGATGGGGTTCAAGAGACCCAGTACTTC. Encoded protein: CAISDGVQETQYF.

This chain links TRBV30 with TRBJ2-3; D remains unclear. The CDR3 loop spans 12 amino acids. V dropped 2 bases and J dropped 6 bases, with 9 bases sitting between them. The V gene's germline CDR1 is GTSNPN and CDR2 SVGIG (reference sequence). The chain's CDR3 is CAWSPPPDTQYF. The CDR3 DNA reads TGTGCCTGGAGTCCCCCTCCGGATACGCAGTATTTT.